The entry that follows covers one T cell receptor (beta chain) sequence. Germline CDR1 is SEHNR and CDR2 is FQNEAQ (reference sequence). This CDR3 is 15 amino acids long. Trimming removed 5 bases from V and 9 bases from J; junction bases left unmatched: 10. Authors' analysis steps: Estimation of nucleated cell counts was performed using reference gene primer amplification. The table came from immunoSEQ multiplex PCR; TCRdb's copy has only in-frame clones and leaves some out. V, J and clone size derive from that table, while D and trimming were established from the DNA sequence. The sample holds about 170,000 clones, under 90% seen once. The data derive from a study of blood T cell repertoires in COVID-19. Study overall: Italy, Spain and the United States were the sources of the convalescent and acute COVID-19 samples. Nucleic acid was either cDNA or gDNA, and it came from T cells, B-cell-depleted T cells, or PBMCs.

The TCR sequence derives from a woman at least 80 years old with active or convalescent COVID-19. Sequenced: peripheral blood. The rearrangement links TRBV7-9 to TRBJ2-1, with 10 bases lining up with TRBD1. This CDR3 reads CASSPPGTGDPEQFF. The DNA of the CDR3 is TGTGCCAGCAGCCCCCCGGGGACAGGGGACCCTGAGCAGTTCTTC.